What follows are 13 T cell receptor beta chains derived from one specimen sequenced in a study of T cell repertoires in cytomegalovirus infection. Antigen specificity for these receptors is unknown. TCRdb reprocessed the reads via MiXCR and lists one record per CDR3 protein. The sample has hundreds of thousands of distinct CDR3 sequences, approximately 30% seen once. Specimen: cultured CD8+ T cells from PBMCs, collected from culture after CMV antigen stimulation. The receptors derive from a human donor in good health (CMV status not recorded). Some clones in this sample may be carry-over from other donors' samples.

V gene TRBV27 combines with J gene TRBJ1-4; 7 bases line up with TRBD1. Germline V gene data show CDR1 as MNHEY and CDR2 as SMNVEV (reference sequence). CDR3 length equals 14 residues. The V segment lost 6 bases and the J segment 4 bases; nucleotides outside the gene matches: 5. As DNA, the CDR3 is TGTGCCAGCAGACAGGGGTCGGTTAATGAAAAACTGTTTTTT. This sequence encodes CASRQGSVNEKLFF.

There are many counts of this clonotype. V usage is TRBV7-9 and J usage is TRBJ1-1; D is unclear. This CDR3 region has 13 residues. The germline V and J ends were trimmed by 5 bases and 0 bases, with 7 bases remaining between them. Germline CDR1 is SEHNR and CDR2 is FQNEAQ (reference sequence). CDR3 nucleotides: TGTGCCAGCAGCGAAGGCCTGAACACTGAAGCTTTCTTT. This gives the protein CASSEGLNTEAFF.

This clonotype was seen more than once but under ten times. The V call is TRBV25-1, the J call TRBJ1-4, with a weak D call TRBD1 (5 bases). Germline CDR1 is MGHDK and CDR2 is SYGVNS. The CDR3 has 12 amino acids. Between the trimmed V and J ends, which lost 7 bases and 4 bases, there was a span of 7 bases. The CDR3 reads CASKRGNEKLFF. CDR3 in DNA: TGTGCCAGCAAAAGGGGTAATGAAAAACTGTTTTTT.

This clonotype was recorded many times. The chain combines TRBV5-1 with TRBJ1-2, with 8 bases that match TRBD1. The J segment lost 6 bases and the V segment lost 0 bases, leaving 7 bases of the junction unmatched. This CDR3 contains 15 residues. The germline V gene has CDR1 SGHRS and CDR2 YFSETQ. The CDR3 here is CASSLELDRGDGYTF. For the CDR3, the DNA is TGCGCCAGCAGCTTGGAACTTGACAGGGGAGATGGCTACACCTTC.

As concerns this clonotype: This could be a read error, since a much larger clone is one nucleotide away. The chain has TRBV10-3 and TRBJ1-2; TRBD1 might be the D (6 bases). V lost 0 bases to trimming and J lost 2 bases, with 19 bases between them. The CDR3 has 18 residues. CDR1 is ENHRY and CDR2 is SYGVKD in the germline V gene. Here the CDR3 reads CAISESHRQVCPNYGYTF. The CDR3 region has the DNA TGTGCCATCAGTGAGTCCCATCGACAGGTGTGCCCCAACTATGGCTACACCTTC.

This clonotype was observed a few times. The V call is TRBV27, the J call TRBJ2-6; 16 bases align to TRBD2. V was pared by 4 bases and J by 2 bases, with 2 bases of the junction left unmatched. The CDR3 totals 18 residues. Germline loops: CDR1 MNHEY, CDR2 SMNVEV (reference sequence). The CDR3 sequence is CASSSGLAGGPGANVLTF. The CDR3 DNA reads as TGTGCCAGCAGTTCGGGACTAGCGGGGGGGCCTGGGGCCAACGTCCTGACTTTC.

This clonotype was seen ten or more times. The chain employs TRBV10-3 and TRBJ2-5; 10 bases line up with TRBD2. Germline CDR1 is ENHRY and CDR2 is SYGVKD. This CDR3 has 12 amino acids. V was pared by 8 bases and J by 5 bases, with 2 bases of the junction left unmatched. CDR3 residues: CAIGAGGETQYF. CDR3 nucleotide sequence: TGTGCCATCGGAGCGGGGGGGGAGACCCAGTACTTC.

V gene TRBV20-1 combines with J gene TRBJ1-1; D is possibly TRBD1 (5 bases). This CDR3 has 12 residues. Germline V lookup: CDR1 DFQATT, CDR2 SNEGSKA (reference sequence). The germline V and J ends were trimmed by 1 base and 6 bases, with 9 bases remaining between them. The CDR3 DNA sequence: TGCAGTGCTAGAGGGGACTTCTCTGAAGCTTTCTTT. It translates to CSARGDFSEAFF.

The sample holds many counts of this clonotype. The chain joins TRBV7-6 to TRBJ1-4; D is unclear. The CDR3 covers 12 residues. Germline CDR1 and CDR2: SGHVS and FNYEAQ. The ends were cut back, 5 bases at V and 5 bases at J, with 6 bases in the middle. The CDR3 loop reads CASSQYNEKLFF. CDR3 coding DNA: TGTGCCAGCAGCCAATACAATGAAAAACTGTTTTTT. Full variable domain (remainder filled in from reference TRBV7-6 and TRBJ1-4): GAGVSQSPRYKVTKRGQDVALRCDPISGHVSLYWYRQALGQGPEFLTYFNYEAQQDKSGLPNDRFSAERPEGSISTLTIQRTEQRDSAMYRCASSQYNEKLFFGSGTQLSVL.

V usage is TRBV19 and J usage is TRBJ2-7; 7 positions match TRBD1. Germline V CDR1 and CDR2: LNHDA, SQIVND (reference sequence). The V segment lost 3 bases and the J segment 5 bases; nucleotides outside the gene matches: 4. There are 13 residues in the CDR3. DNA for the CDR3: TGTGCCAGTAGTATTGTAGGGGGCGACGAGCAGTACTTC. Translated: CASSIVGGDEQYF. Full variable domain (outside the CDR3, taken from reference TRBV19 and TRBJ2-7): DGGITQSPKYLFRKEGQNVTLSCEQNLNHDAMYWYRQDPGQGLRLIYYSQIVNDFQKGDIAEGYSVSREKKESFPLTVTSAQKNPTAFYLCASSIVGGDEQYFGPGTRLTVT.

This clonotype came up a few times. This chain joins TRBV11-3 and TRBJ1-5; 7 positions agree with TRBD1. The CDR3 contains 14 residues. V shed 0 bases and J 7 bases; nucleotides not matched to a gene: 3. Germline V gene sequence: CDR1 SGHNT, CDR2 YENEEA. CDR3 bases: TGTGCCAGCAGCTTAGATAGGGGGCAGCAGCCCCAGCATTTT. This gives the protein CASSLDRGQQPQHF.

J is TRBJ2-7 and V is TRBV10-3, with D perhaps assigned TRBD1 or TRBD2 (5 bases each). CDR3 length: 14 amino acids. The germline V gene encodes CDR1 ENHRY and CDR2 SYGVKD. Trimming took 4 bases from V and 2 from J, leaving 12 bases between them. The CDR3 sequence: CAISGGGGPYEQYV. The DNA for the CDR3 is TGTGCCATCAGTGGGGGCGGAGGTCCCTACGAGCAGTACGTC.

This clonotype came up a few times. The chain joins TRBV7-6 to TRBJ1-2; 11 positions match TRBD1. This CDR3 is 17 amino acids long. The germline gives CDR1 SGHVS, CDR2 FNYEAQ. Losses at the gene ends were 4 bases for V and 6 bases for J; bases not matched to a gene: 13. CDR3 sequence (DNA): TGTGCCAGCAGCTCCTTGGAGGGACAGGGGGTGGAAGATGGCTACACCTTC. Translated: CASSSLEGQGVEDGYTF.